The rows below give T cell receptor beta chains drawn from one sample of a study of OX40 agonist ivuxolimab in advanced cancers. Only in-frame clones appear in the TCRdb table, and some are missing; sequencing was by immunoSEQ multiplex PCR. The table records 70,000 or so clones, around nine tenths of them present only once. Sequencing used CD4+ or CD8+ T cells sorted from blood, obtained in a trial of the OX40 agonist ivuxolimab. These receptors were obtained from an adult with an advanced solid tumor such as melanoma, head and neck, liver or kidney cancer. CDR3s leave out the opening cysteine and the closing phenylalanine or tryptophan. Fields, in order: J gene, V gene, CDR3 protein.

TRBJ1-3 TRBV5-4 ASSLEVSGNTIY
TRBJ2-7 TRBV2 ASSIGRKTGRSYEQY
TRBJ1-1 TRBV10-3 AISVSEGVEAF
TRBJ1-2 TRBV28 ASSRPGTFSYGYT
TRBJ2-6 TRBV7-7 ASSSEMPQSRANVLT
TRBJ2-3 TRBV7-9 ASSLVASTDTQY
TRBJ1-1 TRBV10-1 ASSESGGDAEAF
TRBJ2-3 TRBV5-1 ASSLAGQDPDTQY
TRBJ1-1 TRBV19 ASSVPGQMNTEAF
TRBJ1-1 TRBV18 ASSLSGMNTEAF
TRBJ1-5 TRBV6-5 ASSVRQGLQPQH
TRBJ1-2 TRBV19 ASSPTAANYGYT
TRBJ1-1 TRBV5-4 ASSLVKQGEAF
TRBJ1-3 TRBV29-1 SVGTGNKGNTIY
TRBJ1-2 TRBV19 ASTPRRDRYGYT
TRBJ2-3 TRBV4-3 ASSHLTSASTDTQY
TRBJ2-7 TRBV18 ASSSQEVYEQY
TRBJ1-1 TRBV6-1 ASSPANTEAF
TRBJ2-1 TRBV7-3 ASSQPGGEQF
TRBJ1-2 TRBV5-1 ASSSKQGIGYGYT
TRBJ1-3 TRBV28 ASNYQGGTGNTIY
TRBJ2-3 TRBV20-1 SAKTADTQY
TRBJ2-1 TRBV4-1 ASSPGTSGFREQF
TRBJ2-1 TRBV20-1 TLRTDNEQF
TRBJ2-2 TRBV7-2 ASSSQGPGAGELF
TRBJ1-1 TRBV28 ASIVSRNTEAF
TRBJ1-2 TRBV6-5 ASSQPGTGLDGYT
TRBJ1-1 TRBV5-5 ASSLDSGGTEAF
TRBJ1-1 TRBV19 ASPPGGRNTEAF
TRBJ1-2 TRBV29-1 SATANYGYT
TRBJ2-4 TRBV10-3 AISELGLAELAKNIQY
TRBJ1-2 TRBV2 ASSAEGGGYT
TRBJ2-6 TRBV6-1 ASSPTGTGANVLT
TRBJ2-1 TRBV6-5 ASSAGTGFLEQF
TRBJ2-7 TRBV27 ASSSSDRQEQY
TRBJ2-3 TRBV5-6 ASSLGLAGSDTQY
TRBJ1-5 TRBV19 ASSIGTASNQPQH
TRBJ1-1 TRBV7-2 ASSPPMRGEAF
TRBJ2-1 TRBV7-9 ASSTYRMDLQGTRNEQF
TRBJ2-5 TRBV6-1 ASSETLPQGGETQY
TRBJ2-7 TRBV2 ASSGDYYEQY
TRBJ1-1 TRBV7-2 ASSRQGGNTEAF
TRBJ2-7 TRBV6-6 ASSYGGKWY
TRBJ2-5 TRBV28 ASRLAGIEETQY
TRBJ1-5 TRBV10-3 AISGTGLGQPQH
TRBJ2-1 TRBV7-8 ASSLAGTSVHNEQF
TRBJ2-7 TRBV30 AWSVPGRSSYEQY
TRBJ2-2 TRBV4-1 ASSQAPELIQANTGELF
TRBJ1-2 TRBV4-1 ASSPPTGVNYGYT
TRBJ2-7 TRBV5-1 ASSFGTPSNEQY
TRBJ1-2 TRBV30 AWSVQQFYGYT
TRBJ1-2 TRBV6-1 ASRTGQGRLGT
TRBJ2-1 TRBV29-1 SVGASGRVGEQF
TRBJ2-5 TRBV7-9 ASSFGTSKAETQY
TRBJ2-1 TRBV4-1 ASSVTTSGPYNEQF
TRBJ1-4 TRBV28 ASSFGRGQGGNREKLF
TRBJ1-1 TRBV6-6 ASSYSRGVNTEAF
TRBJ2-1 TRBV4-1 ASSQGWDTMSSYNEQF
TRBJ2-2 TRBV6-4 ASRQGADTGELF
TRBJ1-1 TRBV5-4 ASSLATGLNTEAF